This T cell receptor beta chain is from a study of shared clonotypes between healthy human individuals (TCRdb year 2020). A note on the overall study: A few men and two women, aged 18 to 49 years, made up the cohort. For each donor, CD4 naive and CD4 memory were each given three plates, CD8 naive was given two plates, and CD8 memory was given one plate. To estimate repertoire size and how much clonotype sharing occurs between individuals, the study deeply sequenced the blood TCR repertoires of five or six healthy adults. To increase sequencing depth and limit assay-specific biases, different laboratories used diverse techniques to prepare libraries and sequence TCR repertoires. Between about 0.8 and 8.9 billion PBMCs per donor were obtained by leukapheresis.

Using the deep immunoSEQ assay, TCR CDR3 regions were amplified from genomic DNA by multiplex PCR. For each cell subset, the extracted genomic DNA was distributed evenly across all wells of several immunoSEQ 96-well plates, and each plate served as one replicate. For sorted subsets, approximately 0.2 ug of genomic DNA, equivalent to roughly 30,000 T cell genomes, went into each replicate PCR. Purified libraries were measured with a Qubit 3.0 fluorometer, size-checked on a Bioanalyzer 2100, and measured again with the KAPA Library Quantification kit. A separate single-read 150-cycle Illumina NextSeq 550 flow cell was used to sequence each immunoSEQ 96-well plate. On the authors' methods: The immunoSEQ output contained only junctional sequences without quality scores, so filtering could not match that applied to full-length reads. Sequences were annotated with PyIR, a Python wrapper for IgBLAST v1.9, and V/J genes and CDR3 were assigned using IMGT germline references. Reads were removed for weak V/J assignments (E-value above 1e-6), missing CDR3, stop codons, out-of-frame junctions, or ambiguous translated residues. V3J clonotypes were defined as sequences sharing the same inferred V gene, J gene, and CDR3 amino acid sequence. The percentage overlap between two repertoires was calculated by dividing the number of shared unique clonotypes by the size of the smaller repertoire. Richness of each repertoire was evaluated using RTK rarefaction, the Chao1 estimator, and Recon v2.1 estimates of unobserved clonotypes. Generation probabilities were computed with OLGA for all TCRbeta clonotypes obtained by the gDNA method from several donors. The table comes from immuneACCESS by way of TCRdb, which keeps in-frame sequences with V and J called. Part of the clones is missing from these tables; in studies checked, under half for an unresolved V gene and the rest for unknown reasons. Clone size and V and J calls were adopted from that table, with D and trimming inferred from the DNA. The sample table holds about 2.3 million clones, of which around 93% were seen once. The ten largest clones capture approximately 0.39% of the sample.

Details on this clone: The antigen it binds to is not known. Base qualities were left out, and no much larger clone turns up one base away.

The CDR3 sequence holds 15 residues, the cysteine and phenylalanine included. The kept DNA is CDR3 alone, 45 bases in frame from the first base. Trimming leaves V shorter by 4 bases and J shorter by 3 bases, with the junction holding 8 bases beyond the gene matches. CDR1 LGHNA and CDR2 YNFKEQ are derived from the germline V gene. Donors were healthy HIV-negative adults with no recently reported acute infections or vaccinations. Only Caucasian adults living in Nashville, Tennessee, USA were represented among the donors. Magnetic negative selection was used to enrich CD4+ T cells, after which naive cells were positively selected on CD45RA and the negative fraction became the memory subset. Blood was collected by leukapheresis, and PBMCs were isolated by Ficoll-Histopaque density gradient centrifugation and then cryopreserved in liquid nitrogen vapor phase. Analytical flow cytometry was used to check the purity and quantity of every magnetically sorted T cell population. Genomic DNA was isolated from each sorted fraction and quantified by UV absorbance on a Nanodrop 2000c.

What the authors observed across the whole study: Sampling was restricted to blood, and TCR repertoires in tissues likely differ from the TCR repertoires found in blood. Estimated clonotype richness was generally larger for naive than for memory subsets. Based on pairwise subsampling, the degree of clonotype sharing among donors was expected to be affected by sequencing depth. Rarefaction of sorted-subset datasets indicated incomplete sequencing despite the large sequencing depth. Because the study included a small number of donors, the genetic and exposure-history diversity represented was limited. Sharing across a few donors was observed for 4.5% to 6.5% of naive CD4, around 3.5% of naive CD8, 2% to 2.5% of memory CD4, and about 0.4% of memory CD8 clonotypes. Compared with non-shared clonotypes, the clonotypes found in all four sorted-subset donors had higher generation probabilities.

Rearrangement joined TRBV4-2 to TRBJ1-1; the central 7 bases match TRBD1. The sequenced sample consisted of naive CD4+ T cells from PBMCs. Taken with the paper, the label for cell subset or site translates to: CD45RA+ positively selected. The TCR sequence derives from a man between 18 and 35 years old in good health. Some clones in this sample may be carry-over from other donors' samples. Read as DNA, the sequence is TGTGCCAGCAGCCTCGGTAGGGGGCTGTACACTGAAGCTTTCTTT. This gives the protein CASSLGRGLYTEAFF.